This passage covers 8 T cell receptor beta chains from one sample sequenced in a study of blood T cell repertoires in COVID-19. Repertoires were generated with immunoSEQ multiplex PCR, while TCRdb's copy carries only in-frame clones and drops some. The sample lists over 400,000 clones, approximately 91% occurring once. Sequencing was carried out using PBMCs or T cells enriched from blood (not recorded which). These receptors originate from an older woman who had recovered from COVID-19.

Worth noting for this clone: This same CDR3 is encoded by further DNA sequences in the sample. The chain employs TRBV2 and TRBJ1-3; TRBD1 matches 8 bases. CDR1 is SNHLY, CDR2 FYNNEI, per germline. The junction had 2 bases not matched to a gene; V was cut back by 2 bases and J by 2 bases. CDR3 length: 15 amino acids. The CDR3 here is CASSEQGQAGNTIYF. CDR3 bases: TGTGCCAGCAGTGAACAGGGACAGGCTGGAAACACCATATATTTT.

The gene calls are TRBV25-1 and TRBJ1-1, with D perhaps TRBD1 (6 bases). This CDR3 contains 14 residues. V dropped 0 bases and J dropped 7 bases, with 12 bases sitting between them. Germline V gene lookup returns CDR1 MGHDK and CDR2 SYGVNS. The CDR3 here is CASSEYRGKDEAFF. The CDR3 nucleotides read TGTGCCAGCAGTGAATACAGGGGAAAGGATGAAGCTTTCTTT.

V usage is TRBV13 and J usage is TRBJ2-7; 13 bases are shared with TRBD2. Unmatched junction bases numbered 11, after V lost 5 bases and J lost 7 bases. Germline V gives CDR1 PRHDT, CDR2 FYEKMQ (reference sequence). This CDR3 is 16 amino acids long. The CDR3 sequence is CASSARLAGGSGEQYF. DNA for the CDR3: TGTGCCAGCAGCGCCCGACTAGCGGGGGGCTCGGGAGAGCAGTACTTC. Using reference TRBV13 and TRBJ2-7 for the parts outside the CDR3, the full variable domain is AAGVIQSPRHLIKEKRETATLKCYPIPRHDTVYWYQQGPGQDPQFLISFYEKMQSDKGSIPDRFSAQQFSDYHSELNMSSLELGDSALYFCASSARLAGGSGEQYFGPGTRLTVT.

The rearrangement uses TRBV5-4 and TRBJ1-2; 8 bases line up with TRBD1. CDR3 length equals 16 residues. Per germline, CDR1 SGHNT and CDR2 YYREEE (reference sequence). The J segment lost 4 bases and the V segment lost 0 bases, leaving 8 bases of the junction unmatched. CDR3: CASSLGQGTDGYGYTF. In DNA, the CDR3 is TGTGCCAGCAGCTTGGGACAGGGGACGGATGGCTATGGCTACACCTTC.

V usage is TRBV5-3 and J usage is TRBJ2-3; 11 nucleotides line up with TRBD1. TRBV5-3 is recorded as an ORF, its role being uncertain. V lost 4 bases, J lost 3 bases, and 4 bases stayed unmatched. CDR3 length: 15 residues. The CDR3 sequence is CARSVGQGETDTQYF. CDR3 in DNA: TGTGCCAGAAGCGTGGGACAGGGGGAGACAGATACGCAGTATTTT.

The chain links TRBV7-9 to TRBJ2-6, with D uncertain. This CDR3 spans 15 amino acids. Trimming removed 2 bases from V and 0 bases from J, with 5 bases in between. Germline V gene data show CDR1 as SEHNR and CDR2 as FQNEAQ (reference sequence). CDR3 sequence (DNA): TGTGCCAGCAGCTTAAGAGGCTCTGGGGCCAACGTCCTGACTTTC. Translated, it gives CASSLRGSGANVLTF.

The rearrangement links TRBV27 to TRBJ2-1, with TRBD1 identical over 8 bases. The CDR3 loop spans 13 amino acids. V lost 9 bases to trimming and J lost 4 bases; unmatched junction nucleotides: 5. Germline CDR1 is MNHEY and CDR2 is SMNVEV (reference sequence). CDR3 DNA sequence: TGTGCCAGTCAGACAGGGGAATACAATGAGCAGTTCTTC. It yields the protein CASQTGEYNEQFF.

CDR3 nucleotide sequence: TGTGCCAGCAGCTTAATGGGGACAGGGGACTATGGCTACACCTTC. It specifies CASSLMGTGDYGYTF. The chain uses TRBV11-2 and TRBJ1-2; TRBD1 aligns across 10 bases. This CDR3 is built from 15 residues. V shed 2 bases and J 3 bases; nucleotides not matched to a gene: 3. Germline V lookup: CDR1 SGHAT, CDR2 FQNNGV. Complete variable domain (other parts from reference TRBV11-2 and TRBJ1-2): EAGVAQSPRYKIIEKRQSVAFWCNPISGHATLYWYQQILGQGPKLLIQFQNNGVVDDSQLPKDRFSAERLKGVDSTLKIQPAKLEDSAVYLCASSLMGTGDYGYTFGSGTRLTVV.